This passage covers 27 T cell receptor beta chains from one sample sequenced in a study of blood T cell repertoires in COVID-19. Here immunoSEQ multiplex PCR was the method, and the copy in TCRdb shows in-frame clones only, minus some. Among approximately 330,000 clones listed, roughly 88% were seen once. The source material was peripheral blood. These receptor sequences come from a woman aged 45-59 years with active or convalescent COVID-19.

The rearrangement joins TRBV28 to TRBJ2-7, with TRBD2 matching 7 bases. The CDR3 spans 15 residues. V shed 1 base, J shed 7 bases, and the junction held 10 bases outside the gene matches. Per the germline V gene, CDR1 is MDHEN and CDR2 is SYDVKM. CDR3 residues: CASSLLAGRRGEQYF. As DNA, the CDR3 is TGTGCCAGCAGTTTATTGGCCGGACGGCGGGGGGAGCAGTACTTC.

The CDR3 DNA reads as TGTGCCAGCAGCACCGTCGATCGATCCATCTTCGGTGGAAACACCATATATTTT. As protein: CASSTVDRSIFGGNTIYF. The chain combines TRBV14 with TRBJ1-3; D unresolved. The CDR3 sequence is 18 residues long. The germline V gene has CDR1 SGHDN and CDR2 FVKESK. Between the trimmed V and J ends, which lost 5 bases and 3 bases, there was a span of 23 bases.

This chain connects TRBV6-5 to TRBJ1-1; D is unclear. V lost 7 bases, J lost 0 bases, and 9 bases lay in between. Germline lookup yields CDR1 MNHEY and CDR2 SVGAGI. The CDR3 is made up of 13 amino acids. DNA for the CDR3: TGTGCCAGCATGTGGGCAATGAACACTGAAGCTTTCTTT. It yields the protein CASMWAMNTEAFF.

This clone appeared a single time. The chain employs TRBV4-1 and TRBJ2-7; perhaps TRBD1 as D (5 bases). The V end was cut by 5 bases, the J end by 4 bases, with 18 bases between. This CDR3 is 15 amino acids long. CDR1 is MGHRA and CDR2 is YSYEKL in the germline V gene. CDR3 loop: CASSLGYQGQYEQYF. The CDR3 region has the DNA TGCGCCAGCAGCTTAGGTTATCAGGGCCAGTACGAGCAGTACTTC.

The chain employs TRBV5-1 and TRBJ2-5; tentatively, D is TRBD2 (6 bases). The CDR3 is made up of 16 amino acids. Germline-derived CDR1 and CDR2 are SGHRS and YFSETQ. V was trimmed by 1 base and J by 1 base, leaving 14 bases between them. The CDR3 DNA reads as TGCGCCAGCAGCTTGCAAGGGGCGGGATTCCAAGAGACCCAGTACTTC. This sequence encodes CASSLQGAGFQETQYF.

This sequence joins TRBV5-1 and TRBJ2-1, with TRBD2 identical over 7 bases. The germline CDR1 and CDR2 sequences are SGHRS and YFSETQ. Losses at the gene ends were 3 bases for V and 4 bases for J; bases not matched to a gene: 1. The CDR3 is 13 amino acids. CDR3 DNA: TGCGCCAGCAGCTGGCGGGAGTACAATGAGCAGTTCTTC. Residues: CASSWREYNEQFF.

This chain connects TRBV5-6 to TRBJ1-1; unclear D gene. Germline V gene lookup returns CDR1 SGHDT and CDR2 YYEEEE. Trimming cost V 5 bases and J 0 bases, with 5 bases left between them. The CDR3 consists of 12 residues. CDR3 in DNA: TGTGCCAGCAGGAGGGTGAACACTGAAGCTTTCTTT. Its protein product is CASRRVNTEAFF.

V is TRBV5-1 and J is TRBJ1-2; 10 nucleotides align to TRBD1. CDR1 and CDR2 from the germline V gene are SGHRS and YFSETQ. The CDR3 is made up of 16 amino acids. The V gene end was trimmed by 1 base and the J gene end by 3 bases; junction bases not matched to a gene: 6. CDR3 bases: TGCGCCAGCAGCTTGAACCGGGACAGGGGATACTATGGCTACACCTTC. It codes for CASSLNRDRGYYGYTF. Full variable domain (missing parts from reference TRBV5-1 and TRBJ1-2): KAGVTQTPRYLIKTRGQQVTLSCSPISGHRSVSWYQQTPGQGLQFLFEYFSETQRNKGNFPGRFSGRQFSNSRSEMNVSTLELGDSALYLCASSLNRDRGYYGYTFGSGTRLTVV.

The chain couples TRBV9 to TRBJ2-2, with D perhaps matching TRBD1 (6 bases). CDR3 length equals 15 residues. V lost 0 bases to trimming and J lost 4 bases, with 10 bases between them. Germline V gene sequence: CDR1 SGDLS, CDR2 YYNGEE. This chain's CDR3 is CASSVVWTATGELFF. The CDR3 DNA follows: TGTGCCAGCAGCGTAGTCTGGACAGCCACCGGGGAGCTGTTTTTT.

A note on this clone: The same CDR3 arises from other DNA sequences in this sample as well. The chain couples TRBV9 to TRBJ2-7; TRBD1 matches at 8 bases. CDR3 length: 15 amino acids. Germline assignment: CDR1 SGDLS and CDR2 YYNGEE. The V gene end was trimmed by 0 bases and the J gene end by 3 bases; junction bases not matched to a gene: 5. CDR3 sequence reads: CASSVATGEVYEQYF. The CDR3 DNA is TGTGCCAGCAGCGTAGCGACAGGGGAGGTCTACGAGCAGTACTTC.

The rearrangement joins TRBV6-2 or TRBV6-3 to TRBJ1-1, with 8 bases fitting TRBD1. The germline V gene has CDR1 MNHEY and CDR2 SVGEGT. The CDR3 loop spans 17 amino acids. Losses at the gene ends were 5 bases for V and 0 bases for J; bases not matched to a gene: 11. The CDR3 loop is CASSDGRDRIMNTEAFF. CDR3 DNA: TGTGCCAGCAGTGATGGCCGGGACAGGATTATGAACACTGAAGCTTTCTTT.

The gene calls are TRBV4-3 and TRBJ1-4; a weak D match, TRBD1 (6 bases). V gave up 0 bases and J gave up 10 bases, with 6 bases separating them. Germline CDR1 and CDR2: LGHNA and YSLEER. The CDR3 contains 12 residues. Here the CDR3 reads CASSQEGGKLFF. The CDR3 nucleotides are TGCGCCAGCAGCCAAGAAGGGGGAAAACTGTTTTTT.

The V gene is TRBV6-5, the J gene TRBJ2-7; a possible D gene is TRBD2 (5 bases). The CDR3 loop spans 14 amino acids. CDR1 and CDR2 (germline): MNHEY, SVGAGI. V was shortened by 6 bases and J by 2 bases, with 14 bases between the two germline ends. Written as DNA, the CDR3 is TGTGCCAGCAGCCTACAAGGAGGCGCCTACGAGCAGTACTTC. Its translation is CASSLQGGAYEQYF.

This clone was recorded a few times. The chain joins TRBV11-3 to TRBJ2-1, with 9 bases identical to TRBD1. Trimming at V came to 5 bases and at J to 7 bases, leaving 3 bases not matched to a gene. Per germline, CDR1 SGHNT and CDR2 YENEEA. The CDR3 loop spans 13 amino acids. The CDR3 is CASSGTGKNEQFF. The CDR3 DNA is TGTGCCAGCAGCGGGACAGGGAAGAATGAGCAGTTCTTC.

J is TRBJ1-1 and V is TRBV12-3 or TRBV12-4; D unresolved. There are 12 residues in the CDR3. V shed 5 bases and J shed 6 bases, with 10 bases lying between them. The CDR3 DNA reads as TGTGCCAGCAGTGCCGGTCGGGCTGAAGCTTTCTTT. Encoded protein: CASSAGRAEAFF.

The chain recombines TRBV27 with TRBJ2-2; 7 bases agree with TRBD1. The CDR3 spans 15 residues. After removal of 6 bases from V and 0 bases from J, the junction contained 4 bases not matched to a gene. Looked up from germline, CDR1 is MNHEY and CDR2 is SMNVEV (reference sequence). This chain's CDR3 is CASRYRGSNTGELFF. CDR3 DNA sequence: TGTGCCAGCAGGTACAGGGGATCGAACACCGGGGAGCTGTTTTTT.

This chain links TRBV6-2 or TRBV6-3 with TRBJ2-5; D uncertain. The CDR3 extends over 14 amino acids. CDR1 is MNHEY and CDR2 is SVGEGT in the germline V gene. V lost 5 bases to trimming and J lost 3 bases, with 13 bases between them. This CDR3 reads CASSEAAKKETQYF. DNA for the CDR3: TGTGCCAGCAGTGAGGCTGCTAAGAAAGAGACCCAGTACTTC.

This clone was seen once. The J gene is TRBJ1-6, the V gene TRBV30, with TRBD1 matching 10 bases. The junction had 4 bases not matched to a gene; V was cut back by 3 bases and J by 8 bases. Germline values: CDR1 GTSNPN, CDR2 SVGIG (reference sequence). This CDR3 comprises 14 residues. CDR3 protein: CAWRTGGPDSPLHF. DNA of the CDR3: TGTGCCTGGAGGACAGGGGGCCCTGATTCACCCCTCCACTTT.

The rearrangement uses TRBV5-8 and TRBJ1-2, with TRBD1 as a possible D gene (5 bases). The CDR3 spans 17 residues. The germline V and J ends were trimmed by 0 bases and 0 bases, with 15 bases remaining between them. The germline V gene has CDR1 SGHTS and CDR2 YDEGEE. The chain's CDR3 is CASSLASREVANYGYTF. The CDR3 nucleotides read TGTGCCAGCAGCTTGGCCTCCAGGGAAGTCGCTAACTATGGCTACACCTTC.

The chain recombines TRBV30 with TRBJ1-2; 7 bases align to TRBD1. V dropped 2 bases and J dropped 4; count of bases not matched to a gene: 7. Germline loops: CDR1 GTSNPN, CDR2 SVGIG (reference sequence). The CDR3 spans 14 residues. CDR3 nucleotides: TGTGCCTGGAGTTTTAAAGGGGGCAGCTATGGCTACACCTTC. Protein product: CAWSFKGGSYGYTF.

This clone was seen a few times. The CDR3 DNA follows: TGTGCCAGCAGTCCACCGGCGGGGCTCACAGATACGCAGTATTTT. It codes for CASSPPAGLTDTQYF. V and J are TRBV28 and TRBJ2-3; possible D gene TRBD2, 6 bases. The germline gives CDR1 MDHEN, CDR2 SYDVKM. V was pared by 5 bases and J by 2 bases, with 14 bases between. There are 15 residues in the CDR3.

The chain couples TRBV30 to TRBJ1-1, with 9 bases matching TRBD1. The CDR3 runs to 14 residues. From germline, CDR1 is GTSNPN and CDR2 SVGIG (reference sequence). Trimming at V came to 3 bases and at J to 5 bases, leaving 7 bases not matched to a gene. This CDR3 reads CAWSGDREGTEAFF. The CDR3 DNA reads TGTGCCTGGAGCGGGGACAGGGAGGGAACTGAAGCTTTCTTT. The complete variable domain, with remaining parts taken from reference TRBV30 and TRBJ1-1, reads SQTIHQWPATLVQPVGSPLSLECTVEGTSNPNLYWYRQAAGRGLQLLFYSVGIGQISSEVPQNLSASRPQDRQFILSSKKLLLSDSGFYLCAWSGDREGTEAFFGQGTRLTVV.

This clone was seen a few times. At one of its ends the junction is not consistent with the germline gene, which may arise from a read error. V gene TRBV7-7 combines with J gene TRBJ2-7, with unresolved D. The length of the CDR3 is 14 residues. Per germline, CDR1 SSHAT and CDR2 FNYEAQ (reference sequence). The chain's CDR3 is CASSLGTDTYEQYF. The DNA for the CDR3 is TGTGCTAGCAGCTTAGGAACTGACACCTACGAGCAGTACTTC.

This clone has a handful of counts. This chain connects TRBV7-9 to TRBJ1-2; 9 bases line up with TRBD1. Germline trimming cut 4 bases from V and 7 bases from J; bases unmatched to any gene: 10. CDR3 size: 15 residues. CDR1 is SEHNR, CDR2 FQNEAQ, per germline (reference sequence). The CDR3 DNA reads TGTGCCAGCAGCTCCCTATCCGGGACAGGGCTTGGCTACACCTTC. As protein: CASSSLSGTGLGYTF.

CDR3 residues: CASSPTGNTGELFF. The CDR3 nucleotides are TGTGCCAGCAGCCCTACAGGGAACACCGGGGAGCTGTTTTTT. The chain couples TRBV7-3 to TRBJ2-2; a weak D match, TRBD1 (5 bases). Trimming shortened V by 5 bases and J by 1 base, and 8 bases separated the two germline ends. Germline V gene sequence: CDR1 SGHTA, CDR2 FQGTGA. This CDR3 has 14 residues.

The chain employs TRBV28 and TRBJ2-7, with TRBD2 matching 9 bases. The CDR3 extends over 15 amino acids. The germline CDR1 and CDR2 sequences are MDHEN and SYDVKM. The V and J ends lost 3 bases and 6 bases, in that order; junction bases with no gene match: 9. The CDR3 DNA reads TGTGCCAGCAGTTTGTCCGGGACTAGCAACTCCGAGCAGTACTTC. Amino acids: CASSLSGTSNSEQYF.

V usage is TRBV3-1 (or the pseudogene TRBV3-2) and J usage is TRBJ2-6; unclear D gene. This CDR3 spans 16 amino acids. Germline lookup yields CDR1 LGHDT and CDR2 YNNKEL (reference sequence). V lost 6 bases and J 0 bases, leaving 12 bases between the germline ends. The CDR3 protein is CASRPTLSSGANVLTF. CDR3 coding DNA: TGTGCCAGCAGGCCTACTTTGAGCTCTGGGGCCAACGTCCTGACTTTC.